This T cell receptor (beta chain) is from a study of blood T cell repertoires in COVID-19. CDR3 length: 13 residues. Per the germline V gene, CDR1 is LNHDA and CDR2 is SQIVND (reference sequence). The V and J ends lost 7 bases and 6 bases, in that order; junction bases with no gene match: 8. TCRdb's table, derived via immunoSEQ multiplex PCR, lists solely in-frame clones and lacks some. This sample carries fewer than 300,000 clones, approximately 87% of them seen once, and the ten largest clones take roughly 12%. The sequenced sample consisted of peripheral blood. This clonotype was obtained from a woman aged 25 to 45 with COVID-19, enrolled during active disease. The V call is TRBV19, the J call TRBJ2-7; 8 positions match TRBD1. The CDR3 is CASTAGGFSEQYF. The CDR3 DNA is TGTGCCAGTACAGCAGGGGGCTTTAGCGAGCAGTACTTC.